This T cell receptor (beta chain) was documented in a study of shared clonotypes between healthy human individuals. Germline assignment: CDR1 SGHAT and CDR2 FQNNGV. This CDR3 is 16 amino acids long. The V end lost 2 bases, the J end lost 2 bases, and 13 bases lay between the germline ends. Adults of Caucasian background living in Nashville, Tennessee made up all donors. The authors divided CD4+ cells into CD45RA+ naive and CD45RA-negative memory subsets. Assay execution proceeded at the deep level. The table came from immunoSEQ multiplex PCR; TCRdb's copy has only in-frame clones and leaves some out. In the table there are 2 million to 2.5 million clones, less than 95% of which are singletons. As for this clone: Its antigen is currently unknown.

Broader study findings: The study drew on few donors, limiting represented genetic and exposure-history diversity.

The rearrangement uses TRBV11-2 and TRBJ1-5; perhaps TRBD1 as D (6 bases). Sequencing input: naive CD4+ T cells from PBMCs. Subset indicated: CD45RA+ positively selected. The receptor comes from a man aged 18 to 30 in good health. Some clones in this sample may be carry-over from other donors' samples. This chain's CDR3 is CASSLSGGAGNQPQHF. The CDR3 nucleotides read TGTGCCAGCAGCTTATCCGGGGGCGCAGGCAATCAGCCCCAGCATTTT. The full variable domain, in which reference TRBV11-2 and TRBJ1-5 provide the parts outside the CDR3, is EAGVAQSPRYKIIEKRQSVAFWCNPISGHATLYWYQQILGQGPKLLIQFQNNGVVDDSQLPKDRFSAERLKGVDSTLKIQPAKLEDSAVYLCASSLSGGAGNQPQHFGDGTRLSIL.